This paragraph covers one T cell receptor beta chain sequence. No antigen is known for it. At one of its ends the junction is not consistent with the germline gene, which may arise from a read error. This sample was taken from a study of cytomegalovirus exposure and HLA in healthy donors. Study-wide findings and caveats: Per a later analysis, HLA-associated TCR beta chains showed more clonal expansion than other, equally common TCR beta chains. In vitro assays verified that a few CMV-associated chains recognized CMV antigens specifically. Cytomegalovirus-associated status was assigned to some 160 TCR beta chains. Among the most significant clusters, several appeared linked to common viral pathogens in a later analysis.

The PCR had 60 Vbeta and 13 Jbeta primers. Some clones are missing from TCRdb's copy, which holds only in-frame ones; the method was immunoSEQ multiplex PCR. The data contain 150,000 or so clones, approximately 85% of them singletons. The CDR3 is made up of 13 amino acids. Germline V gene data show CDR1 as SSHAT and CDR2 as FNYEAQ (reference sequence). The rearrangement links TRBV7-7 to TRBJ2-5; D may be TRBD2 (6 bases). The sequencing sample was made of PBMCs. The clonotype was recovered from a man aged 18 to 29 in good health and CMV-seropositive. Here the CDR3 DNA reads TGTGCTAGCAGCTGGGGGGAACAAGAGACCCAGTACTTC. Protein: CASSWGEQETQYF.